The clone carrying this T cell receptor (beta chain) was recorded at least ten times. The antigen is undetermined. The entry originates in a study of human T cells and chemical hapten exposure. Unique molecular identifiers were affixed to discrete cDNA molecules within the library. Study processing details: Samples ranged from roughly 23,224 to 690,600 TCRs, with a median of roughly 96,000. TCRdb processed the 5' RACE reads anew with MiXCR; each CDR3 protein has one entry. These V and J calls originate from TCRdb's pipeline instead of the authors' own analysis. The sample includes some 150,000 distinct CDR3 sequences, roughly 4% of them seen just once. Whole-study findings and limits: The number of TCRs over 1 in 1000 frequency stayed unchanged after DPC.

Before extraction, the whole blood was not fractionated, and total RNA was taken from it. This clonotype originated in a female donor in good health.

CDR3 in amino acids: CASSLDGLGGGINEQFF. DNA of the CDR3: TGCGCCAGCAGTTTGGACGGACTAGGGGGCGGTATCAATGAGCAGTTCTTC. The chain employs TRBV10-1 and TRBJ2-1; D possibly matches TRBD1 or TRBD2 (7 bases each). Germline V lookup: CDR1 WNHNN, CDR2 SYGVQD (reference sequence). Trimming left V 5 bases short and J 6 bases short, with 23 bases between. This CDR3 is built from 17 residues.